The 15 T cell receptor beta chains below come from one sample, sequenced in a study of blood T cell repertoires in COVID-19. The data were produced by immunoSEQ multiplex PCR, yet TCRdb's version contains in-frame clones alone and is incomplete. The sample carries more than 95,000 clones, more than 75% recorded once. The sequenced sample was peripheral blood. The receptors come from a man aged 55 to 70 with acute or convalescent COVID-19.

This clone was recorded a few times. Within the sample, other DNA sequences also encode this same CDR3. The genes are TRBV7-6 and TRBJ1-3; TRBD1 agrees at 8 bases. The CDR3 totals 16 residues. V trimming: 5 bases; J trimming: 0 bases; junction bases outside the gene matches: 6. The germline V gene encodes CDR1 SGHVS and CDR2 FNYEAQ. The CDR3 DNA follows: TGTGCCAGCAGCACAGGACAGGGAGACTCTGGAAACACCATATATTTT. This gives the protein CASSTGQGDSGNTIYF.

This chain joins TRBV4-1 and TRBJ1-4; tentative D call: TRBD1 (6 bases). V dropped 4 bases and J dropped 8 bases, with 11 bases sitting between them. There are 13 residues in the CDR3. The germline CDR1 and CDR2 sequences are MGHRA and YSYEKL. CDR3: CASSRLQGEKLFF. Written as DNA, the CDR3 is TGCGCCAGCAGCCGATTGCAGGGGGAAAAACTGTTTTTT.

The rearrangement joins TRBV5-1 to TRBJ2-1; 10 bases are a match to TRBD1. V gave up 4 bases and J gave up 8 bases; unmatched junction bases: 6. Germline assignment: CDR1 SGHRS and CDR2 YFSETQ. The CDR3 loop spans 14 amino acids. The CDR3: CASSPGQGSDEQFF. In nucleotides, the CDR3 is TGCGCCAGCAGCCCGGGACAGGGGAGCGATGAGCAGTTCTTC.

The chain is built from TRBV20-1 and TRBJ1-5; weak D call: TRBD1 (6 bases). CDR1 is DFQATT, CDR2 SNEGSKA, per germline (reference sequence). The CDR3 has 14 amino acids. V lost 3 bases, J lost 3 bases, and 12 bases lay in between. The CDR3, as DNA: TGCAGTGCTAGTAAAGGGGGAAACAATCAGCCCCAGCATTTT. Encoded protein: CSASKGGNNQPQHF.

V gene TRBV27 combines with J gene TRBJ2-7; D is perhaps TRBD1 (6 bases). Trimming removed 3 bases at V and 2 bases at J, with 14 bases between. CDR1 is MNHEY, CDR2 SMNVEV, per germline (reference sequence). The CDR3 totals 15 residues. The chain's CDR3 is CASSFFRDNPYEQYF. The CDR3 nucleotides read TGTGCCAGCAGTTTTTTTCGGGACAACCCCTACGAGCAGTACTTC.

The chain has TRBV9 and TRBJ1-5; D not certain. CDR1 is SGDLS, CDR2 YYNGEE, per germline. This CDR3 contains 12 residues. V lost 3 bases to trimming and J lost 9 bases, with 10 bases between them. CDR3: CASSAPLSPQHF. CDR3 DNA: TGTGCCAGCAGCGCCCCACTGTCGCCCCAGCATTTT. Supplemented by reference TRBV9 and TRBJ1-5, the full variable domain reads DSGVTQTPKHLITATGQRVTLRCSPRSGDLSVYWYQQSLDQGLQFLIQYYNGEERAKGNILERFSAQQFPDLHSELNLSSLELGDSALYFCASSAPLSPQHFGDGTRLSIL.

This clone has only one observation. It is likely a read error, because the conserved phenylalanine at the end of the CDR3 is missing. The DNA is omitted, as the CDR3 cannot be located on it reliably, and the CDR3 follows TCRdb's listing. CDR3 sequence reads: CANQGWDAG. This chain uses TRBV23-1 with TRBJ1-1; the DNA was not used to check the table's D call, TRBD1. TRBV23-1 is an ORF, with its function uncertain. Inclusive of both ends, the CDR3 amounts to 9 amino acids.

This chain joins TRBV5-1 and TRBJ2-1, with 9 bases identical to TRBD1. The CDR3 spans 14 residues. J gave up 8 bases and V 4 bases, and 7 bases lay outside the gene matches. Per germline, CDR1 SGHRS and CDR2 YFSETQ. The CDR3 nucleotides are TGCGCCAGCAGCCCAGGGACAGGGAAGGATGAGCAGTTCTTC. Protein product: CASSPGTGKDEQFF.

CDR3 in amino acids: CASSEMRTSGETQYF. The CDR3 nucleotides read TGTGCCAGCAGTGAAATGAGGACTAGTGGAGAGACCCAGTACTTC. The chain couples TRBV6-1 to TRBJ2-5, with TRBD2 identical over 7 bases. CDR1 is MNHNS, CDR2 SASEGT, per germline. This CDR3 is built from 15 residues. With V trimmed by 2 bases and J by 4 bases, 7 bases remained unmatched.

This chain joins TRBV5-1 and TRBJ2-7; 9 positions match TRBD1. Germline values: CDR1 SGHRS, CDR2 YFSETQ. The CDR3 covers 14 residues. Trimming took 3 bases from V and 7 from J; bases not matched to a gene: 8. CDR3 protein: CASSYIQGAWEQYF. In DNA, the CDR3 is TGCGCCAGCAGCTACATACAGGGGGCGTGGGAGCAGTACTTC.

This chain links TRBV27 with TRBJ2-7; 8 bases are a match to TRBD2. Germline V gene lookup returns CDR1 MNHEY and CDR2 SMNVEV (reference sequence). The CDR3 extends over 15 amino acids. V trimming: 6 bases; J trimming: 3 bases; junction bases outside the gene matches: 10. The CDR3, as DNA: TGTGCCAGCAGAAGTAGCGGGATTGGGTTCTACGAGCAGTACTTC. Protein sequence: CASRSSGIGFYEQYF.

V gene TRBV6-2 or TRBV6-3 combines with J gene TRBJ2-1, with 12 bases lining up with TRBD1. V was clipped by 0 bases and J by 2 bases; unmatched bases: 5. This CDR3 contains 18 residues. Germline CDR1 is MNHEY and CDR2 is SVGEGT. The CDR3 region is CASSYSKGTGGAYNEQFF. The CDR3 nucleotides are TGTGCCAGCAGTTACTCGAAGGGGACAGGGGGCGCCTACAATGAGCAGTTCTTC.

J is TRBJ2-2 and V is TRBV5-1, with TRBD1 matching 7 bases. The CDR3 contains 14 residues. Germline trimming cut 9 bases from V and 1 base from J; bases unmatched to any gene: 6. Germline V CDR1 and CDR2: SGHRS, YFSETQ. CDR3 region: CATKGQMNTGELFF. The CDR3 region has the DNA TGCGCCACCAAGGGACAGATGAACACCGGGGAGCTGTTTTTT.

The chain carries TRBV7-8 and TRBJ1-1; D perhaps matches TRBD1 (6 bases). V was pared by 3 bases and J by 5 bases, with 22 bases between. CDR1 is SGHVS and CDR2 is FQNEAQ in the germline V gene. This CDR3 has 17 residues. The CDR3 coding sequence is TGTGCCAGCAGCTTTACAGGGACCCTTTCACGAGGAACTGAAGCTTTCTTT. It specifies CASSFTGTLSRGTEAFF.

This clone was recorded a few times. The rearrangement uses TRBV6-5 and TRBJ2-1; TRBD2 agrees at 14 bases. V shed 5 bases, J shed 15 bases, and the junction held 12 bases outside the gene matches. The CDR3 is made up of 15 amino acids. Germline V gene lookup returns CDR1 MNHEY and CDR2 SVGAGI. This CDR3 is CASSPPGLAGGRGFF. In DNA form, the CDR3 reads TGTGCCAGCAGTCCCCCCGGACTAGCGGGAGGTCGAGGGTTCTTC.